Presented here are 29 T cell receptor beta chains from one specimen sequenced in a study of CD8 T cells in Susac syndrome. Reverse transcription of roughly 0.5 to 1 ug RNA used random hexamers. MiXCR was run by TCRdb on the immunoSEQ multiplex PCR reads, yielding one entry per CDR3 protein. The sample lists roughly 200,000 distinct CDR3 sequences, 85% to 95% occurring once. Material: CD4+ T cells from PBMCs. The receptors were sampled from a human donor with Susac syndrome.

This chain links TRBV5-1 with TRBJ2-2; D gene unclear. Per the germline V gene, CDR1 is SGHRS and CDR2 is YFSETQ. This CDR3 region has 13 residues. Trimming shortened V by 4 bases and J by 5 bases, and 9 bases separated the two germline ends. The CDR3 sequence is CASSPVVTGELFF. CDR3 DNA: TGCGCCAGCAGCCCAGTAGTAACCGGGGAGCTGTTTTTT.

The V call is TRBV25-1, the J call TRBJ2-3; 7 positions match TRBD2. With 7 bases clipped from V and 4 bases from J, the junction kept 8 bases outside the gene matches. The CDR3 runs to 14 residues. The germline gives CDR1 MGHDK, CDR2 SYGVNS. The CDR3, as DNA: TGTGCCAGCACGCGGGGGTCGGGTTCAGATACGCAGTATTTT. Translated: CASTRGSGSDTQYF. Variable domain in full (rest from reference TRBV25-1 and TRBJ2-3): EADIYQTPRYLVIGTGKKITLECSQTMGHDKMYWYQQDPGMELHLIHYSYGVNSTEKGDLSSESTVSRIRTEHFPLTLESARPSHTSQYLCASTRGSGSDTQYFGPGTRLTVL.

This clonotype has only one observation. The chain couples TRBV5-1 to TRBJ1-5, with D possibly being TRBD1 (6 bases). The V gene's germline CDR1 is SGHRS and CDR2 YFSETQ. CDR3 length equals 15 residues. V lost 3 bases to trimming and J lost 2 bases, with 12 bases between them. The CDR3 sequence: CASSSGAGGNQPQHF. The CDR3 DNA reads TGCGCCAGCAGCTCGGGGGCAGGAGGCAATCAGCCCCAGCATTTT.

The chain links TRBV12-3 or TRBV12-4 to TRBJ2-1; 13 nucleotides line up with TRBD2. V lost 8 bases, J lost 9 bases, and 4 bases stayed unmatched. The CDR3 is made up of 13 amino acids. The CDR3 region has the DNA TGTGCCAGCGGACTAGCGGGGGCTGGTGAGCAGTTCTTC. Translated: CASGLAGAGEQFF.

The CDR3 DNA sequence: TGCAGCGTCGACGGACAGGGGAAAGAGACCCAGTACTTC. Translating gives CSVDGQGKETQYF. The chain joins TRBV29-1 to TRBJ2-5; 9 bases are a match to TRBD1. The CDR3 length is 13 residues. CDR1 and CDR2 (germline): SQVTM, ANQGSEA. V was pared by 6 bases and J by 3 bases, with 5 bases of the junction left unmatched.

The chain joins TRBV9 to TRBJ2-3; TRBD2 matches 13 bases. This CDR3 comprises 18 residues. From germline, CDR1 is SGDLS and CDR2 YYNGEE. The junction had 12 bases not matched to a gene; V was cut back by 4 bases and J by 4 bases. CDR3 sequence: CASSPRLAGGPGPDTQYF. The CDR3 DNA follows: TGTGCCAGCAGCCCGCGACTAGCGGGGGGCCCGGGCCCAGATACGCAGTATTTT.

The chain links TRBV6-5 to TRBJ1-1; no definite D call. There are 12 residues in the CDR3. Germline CDR1 is MNHEY and CDR2 is SVGAGI. Trimming removed 6 bases from V and 4 bases from J, with 9 bases in between. CDR3 region: CASSPRRTEAFF. The CDR3 coding sequence is TGTGCCAGCAGCCCCCGGCGCACTGAAGCTTTCTTT.

The chain is built from TRBV3-1 and TRBJ2-3, with D hard to call. Per the germline V gene, CDR1 is LGHDT and CDR2 is YNNKEL (reference sequence). The CDR3 runs to 13 residues. Trimming removed 1 base from V and 7 bases from J, with 9 bases in between. The CDR3 DNA is TGTGCCAGCAGCCAAGCGGTGGGAAATACGCAGTATTTT. This translates into CASSQAVGNTQYF.

V and J are TRBV12-3 or TRBV12-4 and TRBJ1-5; the D is unclear. This CDR3 has 13 amino acids. V was shortened by 4 bases and J by 4 bases, with 8 bases between the two germline ends. The CDR3, as DNA: TGTGCCAGCAGTTGGGAGGCGAATCAGCCCCAGCATTTT. Amino acids: CASSWEANQPQHF.

V is TRBV20-1 and J is TRBJ1-1, with 7 bases matching TRBD1. V trimming: 3 bases; J trimming: 4 bases; junction bases outside the gene matches: 2. The CDR3 is 12 amino acids. CDR1 and CDR2 (germline): DFQATT, SNEGSKA (reference sequence). The CDR3 region has the DNA TGCAGTGCTAGGACAGGGCCCACTGAAGCTTTCTTT. Translated, it gives CSARTGPTEAFF.

CDR3 sequence: CAINSGGEDTQYF. DNA for the CDR3: TGTGCCATCAACAGCGGGGGGGAAGATACGCAGTATTTT. The V and J genes are TRBV10-3 and TRBJ2-3; 10 bases agree with TRBD2. J lost 5 bases, V lost 7 bases, and 3 bases had no gene match. Germline values: CDR1 ENHRY, CDR2 SYGVKD. The CDR3 is 13 residues long.

This chain connects TRBV5-1 to TRBJ2-1, with 11 bases lining up with TRBD2. The CDR3 runs to 14 residues. Trimming cost V 3 bases and J 7 bases; bases outside gene matches: 3. The germline gives CDR1 SGHRS, CDR2 YFSETQ. The CDR3: CASSSTSGANEQFF. The CDR3 DNA reads TGCGCCAGCAGCTCGACTAGCGGGGCGAATGAGCAGTTCTTC.

V is TRBV5-1 and J is TRBJ1-6; D uncertain. Germline lookup yields CDR1 SGHRS and CDR2 YFSETQ. V was trimmed by 6 bases and J by 8 bases, leaving 15 bases between them. CDR3 length: 14 amino acids. DNA of the CDR3: TGCGCCAGCAAAAGAGATTCCGGACATTCACCCCTCCACTTT. It encodes CASKRDSGHSPLHF. The entire variable domain, with the rest obtained from reference TRBV5-1 and TRBJ1-6, is as follows: KAGVTQTPRYLIKTRGQQVTLSCSPISGHRSVSWYQQTPGQGLQFLFEYFSETQRNKGNFPGRFSGRQFSNSRSEMNVSTLELGDSALYLCASKRDSGHSPLHFGNGTRLTVT.

This clonotype was seen a handful of times. This chain joins TRBV20-1 and TRBJ2-2; D may be TRBD1 (5 bases). Germline loops: CDR1 DFQATT, CDR2 SNEGSKA (reference sequence). Trimming shortened V by 3 bases and J by 6 bases, and 8 bases separated the two germline ends. CDR3 length: 12 amino acids. Written as DNA, the CDR3 is TGCAGTGCTAGGCAGGGTGCCGGGGAGCTGTTTTTT. This encodes CSARQGAGELFF.

This clonotype has just one count. This chain joins TRBV20-1 and TRBJ2-6; unclear D gene. Trimming pared 5 bases from V and 4 bases from J, leaving 12 bases between. The CDR3 sequence is 14 residues long. Germline-derived CDR1 and CDR2 are DFQATT and SNEGSKA (reference sequence). The chain's CDR3 is CSAPTWRGANVLTF. The CDR3 DNA is TGCAGTGCTCCGACCTGGCGGGGGGCCAACGTCCTGACTTTC.

The V and J genes are TRBV6-2 or TRBV6-3 and TRBJ2-1; D might be TRBD1 (7 bases). This CDR3 is 15 amino acids long. Trimming shortened V by 7 bases and J by 0 bases, and 13 bases separated the two germline ends. Germline V gene lookup returns CDR1 MNHEY and CDR2 SVGEGT. CDR3 residues: CASNQGGRSYNEQFF. CDR3 sequence (DNA): TGTGCCAGCAACCAGGGGGGACGCTCCTACAATGAGCAGTTCTTC.

The chain combines TRBV20-1 with TRBJ2-3; D is perhaps TRBD2 (6 bases). V was cut by 1 base and J by 2 bases, with 16 bases left in between. CDR3 length: 16 residues. From germline, CDR1 is DFQATT and CDR2 SNEGSKA (reference sequence). CDR3: CSARAPPGENTDTQYF. CDR3 DNA sequence: TGCAGTGCTAGAGCACCGCCGGGGGAGAACACAGATACGCAGTATTTT.

The V and J genes are TRBV13 and TRBJ2-7; 7 bases align to TRBD1. Trimming removed 4 bases from V and 3 bases from J; junction bases left unmatched: 9. This CDR3 is 15 amino acids long. CDR1 is PRHDT and CDR2 is FYEKMQ in the germline V gene (reference sequence). The CDR3 region has the DNA TGTGCCAGCAGCTCCCACAGGGGTCCAGACTACGAGCAGTACTTC. It encodes CASSSHRGPDYEQYF. The variable domain in full, completed from reference TRBV13 and TRBJ2-7, reads AAGVIQSPRHLIKEKRETATLKCYPIPRHDTVYWYQQGPGQDPQFLISFYEKMQSDKGSIPDRFSAQQFSDYHSELNMSSLELGDSALYFCASSSHRGPDYEQYFGPGTRLTVT.

The chain carries TRBV7-9 and TRBJ1-6, with unresolved D. V was trimmed by 1 base and J by 6 bases, leaving 7 bases between them. Germline CDR1 SEHNR, CDR2 FQNEAQ (reference sequence). The CDR3 consists of 14 residues. The CDR3 region has the DNA TGTGCCAGCAGCTTAGGGACCCCTAATTCACCCCTCCACTTT. Its translation: CASSLGTPNSPLHF.

J is TRBJ2-3 and V is TRBV15, with D tentatively TRBD1 (5 bases). Germline CDR1 LNHNV, CDR2 YYDKDF (reference sequence). The CDR3 runs to 18 residues. Trimming stripped 0 bases from V and 3 bases from J, with 19 bases between. The CDR3 DNA is TGTGCCACCAGCAGAGACGTTCCTGGGGCCCTCGGGACAGATACGCAGTATTTT. It encodes CATSRDVPGALGTDTQYF.

The chain recombines TRBV24-1 with TRBJ2-3; the D gene is possibly TRBD1 (6 bases). V was trimmed by 2 bases and J by 2 bases, leaving 10 bases between them. The CDR3 length is 15 residues. CDR1 and CDR2 from the germline V gene are KGHDR and SFDVKD. CDR3 DNA sequence: TGTGCCACCAGTGATTCCGGGACACACACAGATACGCAGTATTTT. The encoded protein is CATSDSGTHTDTQYF.

This sequence joins TRBV27 and TRBJ2-7; 8 nucleotides match TRBD1. The CDR3 length is 13 residues. CDR1 MNHEY and CDR2 SMNVEV come from the germline V gene (reference sequence). V lost 5 bases and J lost 3; bases outside the gene matches: 3. DNA for the CDR3: TGTGCCAGCAGTGGACAGGGTGGCTACGAGCAGTACTTC. Encoded protein: CASSGQGGYEQYF.

The chain recombines TRBV4-3 with TRBJ2-7; 10 positions match TRBD1. Germline V gene lookup returns CDR1 LGHNA and CDR2 YSLEER. After removal of 0 bases from V and 4 bases from J, the junction contained 3 bases not matched to a gene. This CDR3 contains 15 residues. The DNA for the CDR3 is TGCGCCAGCAGCCAAGATGGACAGGGGGTGTACGAGCAGTACTTC. Residues: CASSQDGQGVYEQYF.

The chain recombines TRBV24-1 with TRBJ2-5, with D hard to call. There are 13 residues in the CDR3. The V gene lost 3 bases and the J gene lost 4 bases, with 8 bases spanning the gap. Germline V gene sequence: CDR1 KGHDR, CDR2 SFDVKD. Here the CDR3 DNA reads TGTGCCACCAGTGATCGGACCCTAGAGACCCAGTACTTC. Translation: CATSDRTLETQYF.

The chain recombines TRBV5-1 with TRBJ2-1, with D tentatively TRBD2 (7 bases). This CDR3 has 15 amino acids. Germline values: CDR1 SGHRS, CDR2 YFSETQ. Trimming removed 0 bases from V and 6 bases from J, with 13 bases in between. In DNA, the CDR3 is TGCGCCAGCAGCTTGGGGAGGGGGGGAGTCAATGAGCAGTTCTTC. Translating it yields CASSLGRGGVNEQFF.

This chain connects TRBV20-1 to TRBJ2-1; the D call may be TRBD1 or TRBD2 (5 bases each). The CDR3 is made up of 14 amino acids. The germline V and J ends were trimmed by 0 bases and 4 bases, with 10 bases remaining between them. The V gene's germline CDR1 is DFQATT and CDR2 SNEGSKA (reference sequence). As DNA, the CDR3 is TGCAGTGCTAGAGATCGGTGGGGGTACAATGAGCAGTTCTTC. It specifies CSARDRWGYNEQFF.

The chain carries TRBV12-3 or TRBV12-4 and TRBJ2-3; TRBD2 matches 9 bases. V gave up 2 bases and J gave up 6 bases; unmatched junction bases: 12. The CDR3 runs to 17 residues. The CDR3: CASSLQRGAAYLDTQYF. CDR3 in DNA: TGTGCCAGCAGTTTACAGCGGGGGGCCGCCTACTTGGATACGCAGTATTTT.

This chain links TRBV7-9 with TRBJ1-6; maybe TRBD1 (6 bases). Germline CDR1 is SEHNR and CDR2 is FQNEAQ (reference sequence). The CDR3 loop spans 14 amino acids. Trimming removed 5 bases from V and 10 bases from J, with 15 bases in between. CDR3 bases: TGTGCCAGCAGCCCCGGTGGGGGCTTGTCACCCCTCCACTTT. Its protein is CASSPGGGLSPLHF.

The chain has TRBV29-1 and TRBJ1-4, with TRBD1 as a possible D gene (5 bases). CDR1 SQVTM and CDR2 ANQGSEA come from the germline V gene. Trimming pared 2 bases from V and 8 bases from J, leaving 12 bases between. The CDR3 totals 13 residues. CDR3 nucleotide sequence: TGCAGCGTTGAAAAAGGGGTTAGCGAAAAACTGTTTTTT. Translating it yields CSVEKGVSEKLFF. Variable domain in full (rest from reference TRBV29-1 and TRBJ1-4): SAVISQKPSRDICQRGTSLTIQCQVDSQVTMMFWYRQQPGQSLTLIATANQGSEATYESGFVIDKFPISRPNLTFSTLTVSNMSPEDSSIYLCSVEKGVSEKLFFGSGTQLSVL.